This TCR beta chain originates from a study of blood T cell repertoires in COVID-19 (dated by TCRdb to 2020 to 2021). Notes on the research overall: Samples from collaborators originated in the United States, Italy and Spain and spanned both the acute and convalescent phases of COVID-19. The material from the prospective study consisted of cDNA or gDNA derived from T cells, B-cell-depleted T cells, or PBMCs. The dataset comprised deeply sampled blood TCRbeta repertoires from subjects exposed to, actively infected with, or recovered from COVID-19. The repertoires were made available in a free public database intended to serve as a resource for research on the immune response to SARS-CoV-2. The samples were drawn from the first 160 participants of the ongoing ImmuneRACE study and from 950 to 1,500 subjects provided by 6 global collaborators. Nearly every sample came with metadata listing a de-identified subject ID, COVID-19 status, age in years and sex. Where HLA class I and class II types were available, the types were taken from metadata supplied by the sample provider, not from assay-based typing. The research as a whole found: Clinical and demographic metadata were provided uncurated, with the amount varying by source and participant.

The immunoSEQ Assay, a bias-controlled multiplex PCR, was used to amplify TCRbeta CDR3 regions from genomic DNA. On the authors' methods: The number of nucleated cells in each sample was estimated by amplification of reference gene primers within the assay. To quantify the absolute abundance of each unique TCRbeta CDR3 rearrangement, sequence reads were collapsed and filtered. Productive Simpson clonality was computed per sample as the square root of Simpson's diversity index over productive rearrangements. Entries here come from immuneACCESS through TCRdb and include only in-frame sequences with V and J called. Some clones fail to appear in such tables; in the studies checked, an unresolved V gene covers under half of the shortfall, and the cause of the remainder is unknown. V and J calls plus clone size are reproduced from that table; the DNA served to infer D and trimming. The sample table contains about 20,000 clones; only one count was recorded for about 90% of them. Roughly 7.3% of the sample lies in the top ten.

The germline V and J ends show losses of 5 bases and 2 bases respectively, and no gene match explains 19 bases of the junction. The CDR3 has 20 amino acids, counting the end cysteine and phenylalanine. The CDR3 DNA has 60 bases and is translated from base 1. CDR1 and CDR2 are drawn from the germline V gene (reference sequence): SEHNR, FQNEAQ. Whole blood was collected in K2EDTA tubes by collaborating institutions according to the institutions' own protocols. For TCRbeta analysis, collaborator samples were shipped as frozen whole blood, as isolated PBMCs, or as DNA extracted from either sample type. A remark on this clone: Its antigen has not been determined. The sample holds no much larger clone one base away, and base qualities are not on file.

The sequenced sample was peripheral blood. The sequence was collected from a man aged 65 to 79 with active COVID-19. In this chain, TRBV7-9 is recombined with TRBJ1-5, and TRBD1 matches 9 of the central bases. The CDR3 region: CASSTRIPGTGFLGNQPQHF. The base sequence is TGTGCCAGCAGCACCCGTATTCCCGGGACAGGGTTTTTAGGCAATCAGCCCCAGCATTTT.